This T cell receptor (beta chain) was captured in a study of T cell responses to AZD1222 COVID-19 vaccine. Turning to the study itself: Samples with a second dose at about 4 or about 12 weeks were pooled together. Study results and limitations: Close to half of spike-specific TCRs reportedly recognize unmutated variant regions. Donors were chiefly white British, with a greater number of females, and clonal diversity was perhaps underestimated.

Concerning this clone: The antigen remains undetermined.

Clones were sequenced by immunoSEQ multiplex PCR, and TCRdb holds only the in-frame ones, with some missing. The sample consists of around 150,000 clones, approximately 84% of them appearing once. Germline V lookup: CDR1 MGHRA, CDR2 YSYEKL. Trimming took 4 bases from V and 0 from J, leaving 10 bases between them. The CDR3 runs to 15 residues. The specimen comprised peripheral blood, sampled on day 0 of AZD1222 vaccination. The V call is TRBV4-1, the J call TRBJ1-3; no reliable D call. The TCR was taken from an adult in good health. The CDR3, as DNA: TGCGCCAGCAGCCCGGGCCAGGACTCTGGAAACACCATATATTTT. Protein: CASSPGQDSGNTIYF.